One and the same sample provided the 8 T cell receptor beta chains below, sequenced in a study of blood T cell repertoires in COVID-19. Libraries were prepared by immunoSEQ multiplex PCR; TCRdb keeps only in-frame clonotypes and omits some of them. In the table there are about 110,000 clones, 65% to 90% of which are singletons. The sample consisted of peripheral blood. The origin of the receptors is a man aged 50 to 59 with acute or convalescent COVID-19.

This clone has a single count. The chain couples TRBV6-5 to TRBJ1-2, with 9 bases matching TRBD1. The CDR3 loop spans 13 amino acids. Germline values: CDR1 MNHEY, CDR2 SVGAGI. V shed 6 bases, J shed 8 bases, and the junction held 7 bases outside the gene matches. The CDR3 reads CASSQQGARGYTF. The CDR3 region has the DNA TGTGCCAGCAGCCAACAGGGGGCGCGAGGCTACACCTTC.

The chain is built from TRBV5-6 and TRBJ1-2, with a possible D match to TRBD1 (6 bases). This CDR3 is 13 amino acids long. Germline CDR1 reads SGHDT; CDR2 reads YYEEEE. V lost 0 bases and J lost 6, with 9 bases in between. DNA of the CDR3: TGTGCCAGCAGCTTGGGTCAGGGGAATGGCTACACCTTC. Protein: CASSLGQGNGYTF.

The chain uses TRBV28 and TRBJ1-4, with D maybe TRBD1 (5 bases). The V end lost 6 bases, the J end lost 8 bases, and 13 bases lay between the germline ends. The CDR3 is 13 amino acids. CDR1 and CDR2 (germline): MDHEN, SYDVKM. The CDR3 here is CASRLDRGEKLFF. CDR3 DNA sequence: TGTGCCAGCAGATTGGACCGGGGGGAAAAACTGTTTTTT.

The chain recombines TRBV6-5 with TRBJ2-1; 7 bases agree with TRBD2. Germline CDR1 and CDR2: MNHEY and SVGAGI. There are 16 residues in the CDR3. Trimming cost V 2 bases and J 7 bases; bases outside gene matches: 11. In nucleotides, the CDR3 is TGTGCCAGCAGTTACCGGGGGGATCTCGTTGGGAATGAGCAGTTCTTC. Its protein product is CASSYRGDLVGNEQFF.

The genes are TRBV5-1 and TRBJ1-2; perhaps TRBD1 as D (6 bases). Trimming took off 0 bases at V and 0 bases at J, with 12 bases between the two ends. The CDR3 consists of 16 residues. Germline values: CDR1 SGHRS, CDR2 YFSETQ. The CDR3 sequence: CASSLGTGKANYGYTF. Here the CDR3 DNA reads TGCGCCAGCAGCTTGGGAACAGGGAAAGCTAACTATGGCTACACCTTC. The full variable domain, with the rest looked up from reference TRBV5-1 and TRBJ1-2, is KAGVTQTPRYLIKTRGQQVTLSCSPISGHRSVSWYQQTPGQGLQFLFEYFSETQRNKGNFPGRFSGRQFSNSRSEMNVSTLELGDSALYLCASSLGTGKANYGYTFGSGTRLTVV.

For this clone: Other DNA sequences in the sample encode the same CDR3. The CDR3 region has the DNA TGCGCCAGCAGCTTGTCTAGCTCATACAATGAGCAGTTCTTC. Its translation is CASSLSSSYNEQFF. J is TRBJ2-1 and V is TRBV5-1; D is perhaps TRBD2 (5 bases). CDR1 SGHRS and CDR2 YFSETQ come from the germline V gene. The CDR3 is 14 amino acids. V lost 1 base, J lost 4 bases, and 9 bases lay in between.

The V call is TRBV5-1, the J call TRBJ2-5; TRBD1 might be the D (5 bases). This CDR3 has 15 amino acids. V lost 3 bases to trimming and J lost 2 bases, with 14 bases between them. Germline assignment: CDR1 SGHRS and CDR2 YFSETQ. CDR3 coding DNA: TGCGCCAGCAGCTCCCAGTGGCAGGGACAAGAGACCCAGTACTTC. Translation gives CASSSQWQGQETQYF.

This chain connects TRBV11-3 to TRBJ2-7, with D tentatively TRBD1 (5 bases). The CDR3 extends over 14 amino acids. V lost 4 bases to trimming and J lost 3 bases, with 13 bases between them. The germline V gene encodes CDR1 SGHNT and CDR2 YENEEA. The CDR3 reads CASSSRTPVYEQYF. DNA of the CDR3: TGTGCCAGCAGCTCACGGACACCTGTCTACGAGCAGTACTTC.